This T cell receptor beta chain was profiled in a study of PD-1 and CTLA-4 blockade in melanoma. The protocol was immunoSEQ multiplex PCR, while the TCRdb copy is restricted to in-frame clones and leaves out a portion. The sample lists 25,000 to 35,000 clones, roughly 89% occurring once. The CDR3 length is 16 residues. Per germline, CDR1 SGHDN and CDR2 FVKESK. The V gene end was trimmed by 2 bases and the J gene end by 2 bases; junction bases not matched to a gene: 5. The receptor was derived from a human donor with melanoma. The sequenced sample was CD8+ T cells from peripheral blood, obtained before anti-PD-1 treatment. The gene calls are TRBV14 and TRBJ2-1; TRBD2 matches at 8 bases. The CDR3, as DNA: TGTGCCAGCAGCCAACTGGGACTAGAGCCCTACAATGAGCAGTTCTTC. This encodes CASSQLGLEPYNEQFF.